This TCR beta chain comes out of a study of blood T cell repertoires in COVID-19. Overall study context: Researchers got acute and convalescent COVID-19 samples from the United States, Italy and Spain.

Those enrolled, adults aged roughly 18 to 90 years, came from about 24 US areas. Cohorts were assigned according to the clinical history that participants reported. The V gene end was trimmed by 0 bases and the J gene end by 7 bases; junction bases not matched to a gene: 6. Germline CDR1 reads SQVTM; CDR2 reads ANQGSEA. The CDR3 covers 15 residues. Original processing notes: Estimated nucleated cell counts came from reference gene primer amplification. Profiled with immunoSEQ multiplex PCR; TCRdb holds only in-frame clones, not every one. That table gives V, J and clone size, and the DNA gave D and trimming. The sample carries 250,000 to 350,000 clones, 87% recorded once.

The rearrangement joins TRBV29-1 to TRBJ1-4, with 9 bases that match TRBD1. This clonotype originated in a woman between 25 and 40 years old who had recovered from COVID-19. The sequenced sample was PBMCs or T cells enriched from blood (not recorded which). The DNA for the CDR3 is TGCAGCGTTGAAGATTCCACAGGGGGCTTTGAAAAACTGTTTTTT. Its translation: CSVEDSTGGFEKLFF.